The clone carrying this T cell receptor beta chain was observed a few times. What it binds is not known. The V end was cut by 3 bases, the J end by 2 bases, with 10 bases between. The CDR3 consists of 14 residues. Germline V gene lookup returns CDR1 SGHVS and CDR2 FQNEAQ. Described treatment: oral pan-JAK inhibitor, 5-10 mg twice daily. This record comes from a study of CD8+ T cells in alopecia areata. Investigators isolated RNA and reverse transcribed it into cDNA to act as the sequencing template. This table comes from immunoSEQ multiplex PCR, and its TCRdb copy is limited to in-frame clones, with some not included. This table has approximately 150,000 clones, approximately 57% appearing once. Study results and limitations: Greater clonality was observed in lesional scalp samples, especially alopecia totalis/universalis, versus normal scalp.

The specimen comprised CD4+ T cells sorted from blood, sampled at week 24, from a patient treated with tofacitinib. The chain employs TRBV7-8 and TRBJ2-5; perhaps TRBD2 as D (5 bases). The TCR comes from a human donor with alopecia areata. CDR3 region: CASSFYSGQETQYF. In nucleotides, the CDR3 is TGTGCCAGCAGCTTTTACTCGGGGCAAGAGACCCAGTACTTC.